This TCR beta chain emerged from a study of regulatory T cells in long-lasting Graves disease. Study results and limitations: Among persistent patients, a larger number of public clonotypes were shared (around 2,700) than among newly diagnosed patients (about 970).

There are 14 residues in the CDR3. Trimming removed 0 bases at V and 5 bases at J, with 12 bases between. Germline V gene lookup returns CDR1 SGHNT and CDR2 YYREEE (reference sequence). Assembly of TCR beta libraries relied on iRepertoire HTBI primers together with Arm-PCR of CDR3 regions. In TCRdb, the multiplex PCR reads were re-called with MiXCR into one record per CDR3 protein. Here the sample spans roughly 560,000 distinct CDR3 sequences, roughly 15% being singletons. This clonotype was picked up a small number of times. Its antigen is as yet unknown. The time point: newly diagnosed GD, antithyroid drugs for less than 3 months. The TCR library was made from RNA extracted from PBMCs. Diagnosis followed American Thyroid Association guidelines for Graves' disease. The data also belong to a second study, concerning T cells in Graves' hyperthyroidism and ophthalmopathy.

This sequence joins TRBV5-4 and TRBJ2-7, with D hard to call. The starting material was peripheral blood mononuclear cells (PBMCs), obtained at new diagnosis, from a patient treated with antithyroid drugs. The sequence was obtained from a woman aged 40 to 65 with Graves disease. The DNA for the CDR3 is TGTGCCAGCAGCTTGGCCGATGGGAAGAACGAGCAGTACTTC. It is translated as CASSLADGKNEQYF.